These 4 T cell receptor beta chains were sequenced from one sample in a study of human T cells and chemical hapten exposure. TCRdb passed the RACE reads through MiXCR, listing each CDR3 protein once. The sample holds about 180,000 distinct CDR3 sequences, around 30% seen once. Time point in this sample: pre-sensitization, week 0. Treatment described: therapeutic diphenylcyclopropenone sensitization with weekly scalp DPC. The specimen comprised whole blood, sampled in connection with sensitization to the hapten diphenylcyclopropenone (DPC). All receptors come from a woman in her twenties or thirties with alopecia areata. Some clones in this sample may be carry-over from other donors' samples.

This chain connects TRBV27 to TRBJ1-4, with a weak D call TRBD1 (5 bases). The length of the CDR3 is 13 residues. V lost 3 bases and J 8 bases, leaving 10 bases between the germline ends. Germline V CDR1 and CDR2: MNHEY, SMNVEV (reference sequence). DNA of the CDR3: TGTGCCAGCAGTTTTCAGGGAGGGGAAAAACTGTTTTTT. Protein: CASSFQGGEKLFF. Filled out from reference TRBV27 and TRBJ1-4, the complete variable domain reads EAQVTQNPRYLITVTGKKLTVTCSQNMNHEYMSWYRQDPGLGLRQIYYSMNVEVTDKGDVPEGYKVSRKEKRNFPLILESPSPNQTSLYFCASSFQGGEKLFFGSGTQLSVL.

This clonotype was observed many times. The rearrangement links TRBV5-1 to TRBJ2-1, with 7 bases identical to TRBD1. Looked up from germline, CDR1 is SGHRS and CDR2 is YFSETQ. The CDR3 is made up of 16 amino acids. The J segment lost 3 bases and the V segment lost 4 bases, leaving 10 bases of the junction unmatched. CDR3 sequence reads: CASSTDRAGRYNEQFF. The CDR3 DNA reads as TGCGCCAGCAGCACCGACAGGGCTGGTCGCTACAATGAGCAGTTCTTC.

This clonotype was picked up a small number of times. V gene TRBV28 combines with J gene TRBJ1-2; 11 nucleotides match TRBD1. The V gene end was trimmed by 6 bases and the J gene end by 5 bases; junction bases not matched to a gene: 8. Germline V CDR1 and CDR2: MDHEN, SYDVKM. This CDR3 is built from 15 residues. CDR3 region: CASSWMGTGGYGYTF. The CDR3, as DNA: TGTGCCAGCAGCTGGATGGGGACAGGGGGGTATGGCTACACCTTC.

The rearrangement joins TRBV20-1 to TRBJ2-1, with TRBD2 matching 9 bases. The CDR3 is made up of 14 amino acids. The germline CDR1 and CDR2 sequences are DFQATT and SNEGSKA (reference sequence). The V gene end was trimmed by 3 bases and the J gene end by 4 bases; junction bases not matched to a gene: 4. The CDR3 nucleotides are TGCAGTGCTAGTAGCGGGAGTCAGTACAATGAGCAGTTCTTC. Protein product: CSASSGSQYNEQFF.